Listed below are T cell receptor beta chains from one sample, sequenced in a study of T cell responses to AZD1222 COVID-19 vaccine. The protocol was immunoSEQ multiplex PCR, while the TCRdb copy is restricted to in-frame clones and leaves out a portion. The sample lists more than 65,000 clones; approximately 83% were seen once. The source was peripheral blood, collected 28 days after the second AZD1222 dose. The receptors come from an adult who received the AZD1222 COVID-19 vaccine. Both conserved end residues are part of each CDR3. Each record gives: clone size, V gene, D gene, J gene, CDR3 length, CDR3 DNA, CDR3 protein. A D gene is named only where the DNA matches it firmly. The size of a clone is reported for some rows only, either as once, few or many, or as a class for expanded clones.

once	TRBV5-8	NA	TRBJ1-2	11	TGTGCCAGCACCTTATTTTCGGGCTACACCTTC	CASTLFSGYTF
once	TRBV7-2	NA	TRBJ2-2	13	TGTGCCAGCCTGACGGGACGGACCGGGGAGCTGTTTTTT	CASLTGRTGELFF
NA	TRBV3-1/TRBV3-2	TRBD2	TRBJ2-1	15	TGTGCCAGCAGCAGCGGGACTAGCGGTTACAATGAGCAGTTCTTC	CASSSGTSGYNEQFF
few	TRBV4-1	TRBD2	TRBJ2-3	16	TGCGCCAGCAGCCGGACTAGCGGGGGGGGCACAGATACGCAGTATTTT	CASSRTSGGGTDTQYF
many	TRBV9	NA	TRBJ1-3	13	TGTGCCAGCAGCCCTCCCTCTGGAAACACCATATATTTT	CASSPPSGNTIYF
NA	TRBV7-9	NA	TRBJ1-3	14	TGTGCCAGCAGCACCCGGGACACTGGAAACACCATATATTTT	CASSTRDTGNTIYF
NA	TRBV6-5	NA	TRBJ1-5	12	TGTGCCAGCGGCCACAGGGCCCAGCCCCAGCATTTT	CASGHRAQPQHF
NA	TRBV28	TRBD1	TRBJ1-1	15	TGTGCCAGCAGTACGATCGGACAGGGCCACGGTGAAGCTTTCTTT	CASSTIGQGHGEAFF
NA	TRBV7-2	TRBD2	TRBJ2-1	13	TGTGCCAGCAGCTTAGCCCTAGCGGGTGAGCAGTTCTTC	CASSLALAGEQFF
NA	TRBV5-4	NA	TRBJ2-7	15	TGTGCCAGCAGCGCTCCCATAGACCAGGGAGACGAGCAGTACTTC	CASSAPIDQGDEQYF
NA	TRBV5-4	NA	TRBJ2-7	12	TGTGCCAGCAGTTCTGGGGGGCAGTTGCGGTACTTC	CASSSGGQLRYF
NA	TRBV5-1	NA	TRBJ2-7	16	TGCGCCAGCAGCTTGGGGACGTCCGGATCCTCCTACGAGCAGTACTTC	CASSLGTSGSSYEQYF
NA	TRBV23-1	NA	TRBJ1-5	19	TGCGCCAGCAGTCAATCGGAGGAAGAATTACACCGTAGCAATCAGCCCCAGCATTTT	CASSQSEEELHRSNQPQHF
once	TRBV10-3	TRBD2	TRBJ2-5	16	TGTGCCATCAGAAACAGTGATGGCCCGGGGGGAGAGACCCAGTACTTC	CAIRNSDGPGGETQYF
NA	TRBV5-1	TRBD2	TRBJ2-5	13	TGCGCCAGCAGCGTCCTGGGGGGGGAGACCCAGTACTTC	CASSVLGGETQYF
NA	TRBV18	TRBD1	TRBJ1-6	13	TGTGCCAGCTCACCTACAGGGGATTCACCCCTCCACTTT	CASSPTGDSPLHF
NA	TRBV6-2/TRBV6-3	TRBD2	TRBJ2-3	17	TGTGCCAGCAGTTACGGGGGACTAGCGGGGGGCACAGATACGCAGTATTTT	CASSYGGLAGGTDTQYF
once	TRBV6-2/TRBV6-3	NA	TRBJ2-2	16	TGTGCCAGCAGCTCCAACCAGGGTCAGAACACCGGGGAGCTGTTTTTT	CASSSNQGQNTGELFF
NA	TRBV19	TRBD2	TRBJ2-7	15	TGTGCCAGTAGTATCGCCGGGGAGGGGACCTACGAGCAGTACTTC	CASSIAGEGTYEQYF
NA	TRBV15	NA	TRBJ1-1	15	TGTGCCACCAGCAGAGAGGGGGCGACGAACACTGAAGCTTTCTTT	CATSREGATNTEAFF
NA	TRBV4-1	NA	TRBJ1-5	15	TGCGCCAGCAGCCTCCGGGACATTGAATTTCAGCCCCAGCATTTT	CASSLRDIEFQPQHF
NA	TRBV7-9	NA	TRBJ1-2	14	TGTGCCAGCAGCCCCCGCGGAGCGATTTATGGCTACACCTTC	CASSPRGAIYGYTF